This T cell receptor (beta chain) was sequenced for a study of shared clonotypes between healthy human individuals. Produced via immunoSEQ multiplex PCR; TCRdb's table is partial and in-frame only. The sample shows around 700,000 clones, 72% of them seen only once. The CDR3 has 13 amino acids. V was shortened by 1 base and J by 5 bases, with 6 bases between the two germline ends. Germline loops: CDR1 SEHNR, CDR2 FQNEAQ (reference sequence). CD4+ cells were split into CD45RA+ naive and CD45RA-negative memory subsets. The chain is built from TRBV7-9 and TRBJ1-5, with D hard to call. The specimen was memory CD4+ T cells sorted from blood. Subset in this sample: CD45RA-negative fraction. The sequence derives from a woman in her 30s in good health. The CDR3 loop reads CASSLGPDQPQHF. The DNA for the CDR3 is TGTGCCAGCAGCTTAGGGCCAGATCAGCCCCAGCATTTT.